Following are 30 T cell receptor beta chains from one sample sequenced in a study of blood T cells in healthy people across ages. Through a sample-barcoded 5' primer and a J-beta primer mix, a second PCR was run for roughly 6 to 11 cycles. TCRdb itself ran the 5' RACE reads through MiXCR, one entry per CDR3 protein. The sample has about a million distinct CDR3 sequences, around two fifths seen once. Input material: blood. These receptors were taken from a man younger than 35 in good health.

V gene TRBV5-1 combines with J gene TRBJ1-1, with 7 positions matching TRBD1. Trimming cost V 2 bases and J 1 base; bases outside gene matches: 17. The CDR3 length is 19 residues. Germline CDR1 reads SGHRS; CDR2 reads YFSETQ. The CDR3 loop reads CASSFRQGKARNWNTEAFF. The CDR3 nucleotides are TGCGCCAGCAGCTTTCGACAGGGAAAGGCTCGAAACTGGAACACTGAAGCTTTCTTT. Complete variable domain (other parts from reference TRBV5-1 and TRBJ1-1): KAGVTQTPRYLIKTRGQQVTLSCSPISGHRSVSWYQQTPGQGLQFLFEYFSETQRNKGNFPGRFSGRQFSNSRSEMNVSTLELGDSALYLCASSFRQGKARNWNTEAFFGQGTRLTVV.

The V and J genes are TRBV7-9 and TRBJ2-1; 12 bases are a match to TRBD2. V lost 6 bases to trimming and J lost 7 bases; unmatched junction nucleotides: 4. This CDR3 spans 14 amino acids. Germline CDR1 is SEHNR and CDR2 is FQNEAQ (reference sequence). CDR3 sequence: CASSRLAGVNEQFF. The CDR3 DNA is TGTGCCAGCAGTCGACTAGCGGGGGTTAATGAGCAGTTCTTC.

This clonotype was observed a few times. The chain employs TRBV6-5 and TRBJ2-5; 7 bases are shared with TRBD1. This CDR3 comprises 15 residues. Trimming at V came to 2 bases and at J to 11 bases, leaving 14 bases not matched to a gene. CDR1 is MNHEY and CDR2 is SVGAGI in the germline V gene. The CDR3 DNA sequence: TGTGCCAGCAGTTACCCAAGTACAGGGGTGGGGGAGCAGTACTTC. It is translated as CASSYPSTGVGEQYF.

The chain links TRBV28 to TRBJ1-2; D gene ambiguous. This CDR3 spans 14 amino acids. Between the trimmed V and J ends, which lost 4 bases and 5 bases, there was a span of 14 bases. Per the germline V gene, CDR1 is MDHEN and CDR2 is SYDVKM. DNA for the CDR3: TGTGCCAGCAGTTCCAGAGCGTCACTATATGGCTACACCTTC. This gives the protein CASSSRASLYGYTF.

This clonotype was observed a few times. This chain links TRBV6-6 with TRBJ1-2; weak D call: TRBD1 (5 bases). CDR1 is MNHNY and CDR2 is SVGAGI in the germline V gene (reference sequence). This CDR3 spans 12 amino acids. Trimming stripped 7 bases from V and 2 bases from J, with 8 bases between. CDR3 sequence reads: CASKGPNYGYTF. CDR3 bases: TGTGCCAGCAAGGGACCCAACTATGGCTACACCTTC.

At least ten counts were recorded for this clonotype. The chain combines TRBV9 with TRBJ2-1; 7 bases fit TRBD2. V shed 3 bases and J 1 base; nucleotides not matched to a gene: 4. The CDR3 covers 15 residues. The germline V gene has CDR1 SGDLS and CDR2 YYNGEE. The CDR3 spells CASSASGGSYNEQFF. In DNA, the CDR3 is TGTGCCAGCAGCGCTTCGGGGGGTTCCTACAATGAGCAGTTCTTC.

This clonotype was seen only a few times. The CDR3 nucleotides read TGTGCCAGCAGTTACTCGAGAGTAAAAAAGACAGGCTCGATCGATGAGCAGTTCTTC. This encodes CASSYSRVKKTGSIDEQFF. The rearrangement joins TRBV6-2 or TRBV6-3 to TRBJ2-1, with D possibly TRBD1 on 6 matching bases. The V end lost 0 bases, the J end lost 8 bases, and 26 bases lay between the germline ends. Germline V gene data show CDR1 as MNHEY and CDR2 as SVGEGT. The CDR3 spans 19 residues.

The V call is TRBV5-1, the J call TRBJ2-5, with TRBD1 matching 9 bases. Trimming removed 4 bases from V and 11 bases from J; junction bases left unmatched: 12. The germline gives CDR1 SGHRS, CDR2 YFSETQ. CDR3 size: 14 residues. CDR3 bases: TGCGCCAGCAGCACAGGGGGCGCCTACAATGAGCAGTACTTC. It encodes CASSTGGAYNEQYF. Combining the CDR3 with reference TRBV5-1 and TRBJ2-5 gives the whole variable domain KAGVTQTPRYLIKTRGQQVTLSCSPISGHRSVSWYQQTPGQGLQFLFEYFSETQRNKGNFPGRFSGRQFSNSRSEMNVSTLELGDSALYLCASSTGGAYNEQYFGPGTRLLVL.

The genes are TRBV6-5 and TRBJ1-1; the D is unclear. Per germline, CDR1 MNHEY and CDR2 SVGAGI. Trimming shortened V by 4 bases and J by 6 bases, and 12 bases separated the two germline ends. The CDR3 extends over 13 amino acids. The CDR3 protein is CASSWTSNSEAFF. As DNA, the CDR3 is TGTGCCAGCAGTTGGACTTCAAACTCTGAAGCTTTCTTT.

CDR3 protein: CASSLDTGLTDTQYF. The CDR3 DNA reads TGTGCCAGCAGCTTGGATACAGGGCTCACAGATACGCAGTATTTT. The V gene is TRBV5-5, the J gene TRBJ2-3, with a possible D match to TRBD1 (6 bases). The V end lost 0 bases, the J end lost 2 bases, and 10 bases lay between the germline ends. The CDR3 extends over 15 amino acids. Germline V lookup: CDR1 SGHKS, CDR2 YYEKEE (reference sequence).

This clonotype occurred once. This chain uses TRBV20-1 with TRBJ1-2; possible D gene TRBD1, 6 bases. There are 15 residues in the CDR3. Per germline, CDR1 DFQATT and CDR2 SNEGSKA (reference sequence). V lost 0 bases and J lost 0, with 11 bases in between. The CDR3 DNA reads as TGCAGTGCTAGAGACCAGACAGGAGCTAACTATGGCTACACCTTC. It codes for CSARDQTGANYGYTF.

The V call is TRBV7-2, the J call TRBJ2-7; TRBD2 aligns across 7 bases. Unmatched junction bases numbered 4, after V lost 5 bases and J lost 12 bases. Germline CDR1 is SGHTA and CDR2 is FQGNSA. The CDR3 sequence is 10 residues long. DNA of the CDR3: TGTGCCAGCAGCATGGGACTACTGTACTTC. Its translation: CASSMGLLYF. Using reference TRBV7-2 and TRBJ2-7 for the parts outside the CDR3, the full variable domain is GAGVSQSPSNKVTEKGKDVELRCDPISGHTALYWYRQSLGQGLEFLIYFQGNSAPDKSGLPSDRFSAERTGGSVSTLTIQRTQQEDSAVYLCASSMGLLYFGPGTRLTVT.

The chain uses TRBV6-2 or TRBV6-3 and TRBJ1-1; the D gene is possibly TRBD1 (5 bases). V gave up 6 bases and J gave up 11 bases, with 16 bases separating them. This CDR3 contains 12 residues. The germline CDR1 and CDR2 sequences are MNHEY and SVGEGT. The CDR3 DNA reads TGTGCCAGCAGCTCCGGGGCCCTGAAGGCTTTCTTT. Translating gives CASSSGALKAFF.

The gene calls are TRBV12-3 or TRBV12-4 and TRBJ2-2, with 7 nucleotides matching TRBD2. The trim removed 9 bases at V and 6 bases at J, leaving 1 base unmatched. The CDR3 extends over 11 amino acids. The CDR3, as DNA: TGTGCCAGTGGGAGGGCCGGGGAGCTGTTTTTT. Amino acids: CASGRAGELFF.

This clonotype was seen more than once but under ten times. The junction differs from germline at one of its ends, possibly a read error. The chain has TRBV9 and TRBJ1-2; D not certain. CDR1 and CDR2 (germline): SGDLS, YYNGEE. The CDR3 has 11 amino acids. DNA of the CDR3: TGTGCCAGCAGAACGGCCTATCGCTACACCTTC. Translating gives CASRTAYRYTF.

CDR3 loop: CSARDFRQTYGYTF. CDR3 DNA sequence: TGCAGTGCTAGAGATTTCAGACAGACCTATGGCTACACCTTC. The chain recombines TRBV20-1 with TRBJ1-2; tentative D call: TRBD1 (5 bases). CDR3 length equals 14 residues. CDR1 DFQATT and CDR2 SNEGSKA come from the germline V gene (reference sequence). V gave up 0 bases and J gave up 4 bases, with 12 bases separating them.

This chain connects TRBV20-1 to TRBJ1-4, with D unclear. The germline V gene has CDR1 DFQATT and CDR2 SNEGSKA (reference sequence). This CDR3 is 16 amino acids long. Trimming left V 3 bases short and J 0 bases short, with 14 bases between. CDR3 bases: TGCAGTGCTAGCGACCCCCTCGGGGCAACTAATGAAAAACTGTTTTTT. Its translation is CSASDPLGATNEKLFF.

The rearrangement links TRBV7-9 to TRBJ1-1; TRBD1 matches at 7 bases. This CDR3 is 18 amino acids long. V was clipped by 2 bases and J by 0 bases; unmatched bases: 12. Looked up from germline, CDR1 is SEHNR and CDR2 is FQNEAQ (reference sequence). Here the CDR3 DNA reads TGTGCCAGCAGCTTAACCGCAGGGGGGGAATTTGTGAACACTGAAGCTTTCTTT. It translates to CASSLTAGGEFVNTEAFF.

Note on this clonotype: A read error is possible here, since a much larger clone lies one base away. This rearrangement joins TRBV12-3 or TRBV12-4 to TRBJ2-3; D uncertain. There are 11 residues in the CDR3. CDR3 in DNA: TGTGCCAGCAGGACCACAGATATGCAGTATTTT. It yields the protein CASRTTDMQYF.

This clonotype was found a few times. V gene TRBV5-1 combines with J gene TRBJ1-2, with D perhaps TRBD1 (6 bases). The germline CDR1 and CDR2 sequences are SGHRS and YFSETQ. The CDR3 extends over 15 amino acids. The V end was cut by 5 bases, the J end by 7 bases, with 21 bases between. The CDR3 spells CASSRTNRDPVGYTF. CDR3 sequence (DNA): TGCGCCAGCAGTCGCACAAACAGGGACCCCGTTGGCTACACCTTC.

This rearrangement joins TRBV11-2 to TRBJ2-3; TRBD1 agrees at 7 bases. Germline V gene sequence: CDR1 SGHAT, CDR2 FQNNGV. The CDR3 is made up of 15 amino acids. The V gene end was trimmed by 1 base and the J gene end by 2 bases; junction bases not matched to a gene: 3. The CDR3 DNA reads as TGTGCCAGCAGCTTAGGACAGGGATACACAGATACGCAGTATTTT. Encoded protein: CASSLGQGYTDTQYF. Looking up the rest from reference TRBV11-2 and TRBJ2-3 gives the full variable domain: EAGVAQSPRYKIIEKRQSVAFWCNPISGHATLYWYQQILGQGPKLLIQFQNNGVVDDSQLPKDRFSAERLKGVDSTLKIQPAKLEDSAVYLCASSLGQGYTDTQYFGPGTRLTVL.

The chain combines TRBV7-6 with TRBJ2-1, with D unclear. V was trimmed by 4 bases and J by 2 bases, leaving 9 bases between them. Looked up from germline, CDR1 is SGHVS and CDR2 is FNYEAQ. The CDR3 runs 14 residues. The CDR3 DNA follows: TGTGCCAGCAGCTCCCCGGGTGCCTACAATGAGCAGTTCTTC. Protein: CASSSPGAYNEQFF.

The CDR3 coding sequence is TGCAGTGCTAGTAAAGGGACGGAAGCTTTCTTT. Amino acids: CSASKGTEAFF. This chain connects TRBV20-1 to TRBJ1-1; perhaps TRBD1 as D (5 bases). V lost 3 bases and J lost 8, with 10 bases in between. Germline-derived CDR1 and CDR2 are DFQATT and SNEGSKA (reference sequence). This CDR3 region has 11 residues.

This clonotype has at least ten counts. The chain carries TRBV5-1 and TRBJ1-2; 7 positions match TRBD1. The V and J ends lost 4 bases and 0 bases, in that order; junction bases with no gene match: 6. CDR3 length: 15 amino acids. Germline V gene data show CDR1 as SGHRS and CDR2 as YFSETQ. The CDR3 coding sequence is TGCGCCAGCAGCGTTACAGGGGCCACTAACTATGGCTACACCTTC. This gives the protein CASSVTGATNYGYTF.

This rearrangement joins TRBV27 to TRBJ2-2; 10 bases line up with TRBD1. This CDR3 has 18 residues. V trimming: 5 bases; J trimming: 1 base; junction bases outside the gene matches: 10. Per the germline V gene, CDR1 is MNHEY and CDR2 is SMNVEV (reference sequence). CDR3 in amino acids: CASSPYAGTGENTGELFF. The CDR3 DNA sequence: TGTGCCAGCAGTCCATATGCCGGGACAGGGGAGAACACCGGGGAGCTGTTTTTT.

Only a few counts were recorded for this clonotype. This chain uses TRBV12-3 or TRBV12-4 with TRBJ1-1; 12 nucleotides align to TRBD1. V lost 6 bases, J lost 7 bases, and 9 bases stayed unmatched. The CDR3 covers 15 residues. The CDR3 DNA sequence: TGTGCCAGCAGAAAGGAGGGACAGGGGGCCGGTGAAGCTTTCTTT. This codes for CASRKEGQGAGEAFF.

The chain combines TRBV7-3 with TRBJ2-1; possibly TRBD1 for D (6 bases). The better agreement between TRBJ2-7 and the DNA end casts doubt on the J call. There are 16 residues in the CDR3. The germline CDR1 and CDR2 sequences are SGHTA and FQGTGA. The CDR3, as DNA: TGTGCCAGCACTTTGGACGGACAGAGCTCCTACAATGAGCAGTACTTC. Protein sequence: CASTLDGQSSYNEQYF.

The chain carries TRBV12-3 or TRBV12-4 and TRBJ2-7; weak D call: TRBD2 (6 bases). V was clipped by 6 bases and J by 2 bases, with 14 bases between them. The CDR3 runs 14 residues. In nucleotides, the CDR3 is TGTGCCAGCAGGCCGACTAGTTTTGCCTACGAGCAGTACTTC. Amino acid sequence: CASRPTSFAYEQYF.

CDR3 residues: CASSRSPTAKETQYF. CDR3 coding DNA: TGTGCCAGCAGCCGAAGTCCGACAGCAAAAGAGACCCAGTACTTC. The rearrangement links TRBV7-3 to TRBJ2-5, with D perhaps matching TRBD1 (5 bases). The V and J ends lost 5 bases and 3 bases respectively, with 16 bases between them. The CDR3 has 15 residues. Germline V lookup: CDR1 SGHTA, CDR2 FQGTGA.

The rearrangement uses TRBV2 and TRBJ1-2; D is uncertain. Germline CDR1 reads SNHLY; CDR2 reads FYNNEI. The V end was cut by 6 bases, the J end by 4 bases, with 9 bases between. The CDR3 length is 12 residues. For the CDR3, the DNA is TGTGCCAGCAGGCGTCAGACCTATGGCTACACCTTC. Translated: CASRRQTYGYTF. Using reference TRBV2 and TRBJ1-2 for the parts outside the CDR3, the full variable domain is EPEVTQTPSHQVTQMGQEVILRCVPISNHLYFYWYRQILGQKVEFLVSFYNNEISEKSEIFDDQFSVERPDGSNFTLKIRSTKLEDSAMYFCASRRQTYGYTFGSGTRLTVV.